These T cell receptor beta chains were read from a single sample in a study of T-cell memory formation after mild COVID-19. TCRdb reprocessed the 5' RACE reads with MiXCR, giving one entry per CDR3 protein. The sample has around 500,000 distinct CDR3 sequences; approximately 18% are singletons. Sequencing was done on a sample of PBMCs or a T cell subset sorted from them (not recorded which). These receptors all stem from an adult woman who had mild COVID-19 (a few samples of this study predate the infection). Cell type and time point are not known. The CDR3 runs from the conserved cysteine through the conserved F or W. The order of the fields is clone size, J gene, D gene, V gene, CDR3 DNA, CDR3 protein. The D gene is left open where the match is weak. A clone size is listed for some rows: how often the clone was seen (once, few, many), or a class if it is expanded.

clone size: few
J gene: TRBJ1-4
D gene: .
V gene: TRBV4-1
CDR3 DNA: TGCGCCAGCAGCCAAACCCAAGGGTTGACTAATGAAAAACTGTTTTTT
CDR3 protein: CASSQTQGLTNEKLFF

clone size: few
J gene: TRBJ2-1
D gene: TRBD2
V gene: TRBV5-4
CDR3 DNA: TGTGCCACTAACCAGGGCGGGAGGAATGATGAGCAGTTCTTC
CDR3 protein: CATNQGGRNDEQFF

clone size: .
J gene: TRBJ1-1
D gene: .
V gene: TRBV6-5
CDR3 DNA: TGTGCCAGCAGATCCGGACAGCCCATGAACACTGAAGCTTTCTTT
CDR3 protein: CASRSGQPMNTEAFF

clone size: few
J gene: TRBJ1-5
D gene: .
V gene: TRBV30
CDR3 DNA: TGTGCCTGGAGTGTACGGCCTAGCAGTCAGCCCCAGCATTTT
CDR3 protein: CAWSVRPSSQPQHF

clone size: .
J gene: TRBJ1-1
D gene: .
V gene: TRBV6-6
CDR3 DNA: TGTGCCAGCAGTAGAACAGGGTCCCGGGCGAACACTGAAGCTTTCTTT
CDR3 protein: CASSRTGSRANTEAFF

clone size: .
J gene: TRBJ1-1
D gene: .
V gene: TRBV9
CDR3 DNA: TGTGCCAGCAGCGTAGTGGGCAGCTCCAACACTGAAGCTTTCTTT
CDR3 protein: CASSVVGSSNTEAFF

clone size: .
J gene: TRBJ1-2
D gene: .
V gene: TRBV9
CDR3 DNA: TGTGCCAGCAGCGTAGCCGCAGGATCTAACTATGGCTACACCTTC
CDR3 protein: CASSVAAGSNYGYTF

clone size: .
J gene: TRBJ2-5
D gene: .
V gene: TRBV13
CDR3 DNA: TGTGCCAGCAGCTTCTACAGCCAGGGAAGAGGACAGTACTTC
CDR3 protein: CASSFYSQGRGQYF

clone size: .
J gene: TRBJ2-5
D gene: .
V gene: TRBV4-3
CDR3 DNA: TGCGCCAGCAGCCAAGAGTACGGCGTCCAAGAGACCCAGTACTTC
CDR3 protein: CASSQEYGVQETQYF

clone size: few
J gene: TRBJ2-7
D gene: .
V gene: TRBV20-1
CDR3 DNA: TGCAGTGCTAGGCCCCGAGTCACCTACGAGCAGTACTTC
CDR3 protein: CSARPRVTYEQYF

clone size: many
J gene: TRBJ2-2
D gene: TRBD2
V gene: TRBV20-1
CDR3 DNA: TGCAGTGCTAGGGCCAGCGGGAGAGGGACCGGGGAGCTGTTTTTT
CDR3 protein: CSARASGRGTGELFF

clone size: .
J gene: TRBJ1-1
D gene: TRBD1
V gene: TRBV3-1
CDR3 DNA: TGTGCCAGCAGCCCGTGGGAGGGGGCGGTGAACACTGAAGCTTTCTTT
CDR3 protein: CASSPWEGAVNTEAFF

clone size: few
J gene: TRBJ2-1
D gene: .
V gene: TRBV5-5
CDR3 DNA: TGTGCCAGCAGCTTGTTGCCGACGACTAGCTCCTACAATGAGCAGTTCTTC
CDR3 protein: CASSLLPTTSSYNEQFF

clone size: .
J gene: TRBJ2-3
D gene: .
V gene: TRBV2
CDR3 DNA: TGTGCCAGCAGTGAACGGGGGCTGGGCACAGATACGCAGTATTTT
CDR3 protein: CASSERGLGTDTQYF

clone size: .
J gene: TRBJ1-1
D gene: .
V gene: TRBV29-1
CDR3 DNA: TGCAGCGTTGTAGAGGGGAACACTGAAGCTTTCTTT
CDR3 protein: CSVVEGNTEAFF

clone size: .
J gene: TRBJ1-3
D gene: .
V gene: TRBV29-1
CDR3 DNA: TGCAGCGTTGCTTGGGGTGGGGGGCTCTCTGGAAACACCATATATTTT
CDR3 protein: CSVAWGGGLSGNTIYF

clone size: few
J gene: TRBJ1-6
D gene: .
V gene: TRBV12-3/TRBV12-4
CDR3 DNA: TGTGCCAGCAGTTTAGGGACACGTAATTCACCCCTCCACTTT
CDR3 protein: CASSLGTRNSPLHF

clone size: .
J gene: TRBJ2-1
D gene: TRBD2
V gene: TRBV20-1
CDR3 DNA: TGCAGTACTAGCGGGATAGACAATGAGCAGTTCTTC
CDR3 protein: CSTSGIDNEQFF

clone size: many
J gene: TRBJ2-4
D gene: .
V gene: TRBV21-1
CDR3 DNA: TGTGCCAGCAGCAAAGACAGGGCGGGAAACATTCAGTACTTC
CDR3 protein: CASSKDRAGNIQYF

clone size: .
J gene: TRBJ2-7
D gene: .
V gene: TRBV7-6
CDR3 DNA: TGTGCCAGCAGTCCCGGGACCACCTCCTACGAGCAGTACTTC
CDR3 protein: CASSPGTTSYEQYF

clone size: few
J gene: TRBJ2-7
D gene: TRBD1
V gene: TRBV29-1
CDR3 DNA: TGCAGCGTTCAGGACAGGGGGCCGGAAGAGCAGTACTTC
CDR3 protein: CSVQDRGPEEQYF

clone size: few
J gene: TRBJ2-7
D gene: .
V gene: TRBV29-1
CDR3 DNA: TGCAGCGTTCACCTGCGGAACAGTGGGACTGTCGGCGAGCAGTACTTC
CDR3 protein: CSVHLRNSGTVGEQYF

clone size: .
J gene: TRBJ2-1
D gene: .
V gene: TRBV6-5
CDR3 DNA: TGTGCCAGCAGTTACTCGGGGTCAAGGGGGAGGGCCTACAATGAGCAGTTCTTC
CDR3 protein: CASSYSGSRGRAYNEQFF

clone size: few
J gene: TRBJ2-2
D gene: .
V gene: TRBV15
CDR3 DNA: TGTGCCACCAGGGGAGGACGAAACACCGGGGAGCTGTTTTTT
CDR3 protein: CATRGGRNTGELFF

clone size: many
J gene: TRBJ2-1
D gene: TRBD2
V gene: TRBV5-1
CDR3 DNA: TGCGCCAGCAGATCAGATAGCGGGGGGTATGAGCAGTTCTTC
CDR3 protein: CASRSDSGGYEQFF

clone size: .
J gene: TRBJ2-5
D gene: .
V gene: TRBV6-2/TRBV6-3
CDR3 DNA: TGTGCCAGCAGACATTGGGACGCCTCGGAGACCCAGTACTTC
CDR3 protein: CASRHWDASETQYF

clone size: few
J gene: TRBJ1-1
D gene: TRBD1
V gene: TRBV9
CDR3 DNA: TGTGCCAGCAGCGTAGAACAGGGGGCCGTGAACACTGAAGCTTTCTTT
CDR3 protein: CASSVEQGAVNTEAFF

clone size: many
J gene: TRBJ2-7
D gene: .
V gene: TRBV19
CDR3 DNA: TGTGCCAGTAGTATACGGGGAATATACTCCTACGAGCAGTACTTC
CDR3 protein: CASSIRGIYSYEQYF

clone size: .
J gene: TRBJ2-2
D gene: .
V gene: TRBV3-1
CDR3 DNA: TGTGCCAGCAGCCAAGAAATGAACACCGGGGAGCTGTTTTTT
CDR3 protein: CASSQEMNTGELFF

clone size: .
J gene: TRBJ2-3
D gene: TRBD1
V gene: TRBV11-1
CDR3 DNA: TGTGCCAGCAGCAGAGGACAGGGTGTTTGGGACGGCACAGATACGCAGTATTTT
CDR3 protein: CASSRGQGVWDGTDTQYF

clone size: .
J gene: TRBJ2-3
D gene: TRBD1
V gene: TRBV6-1
CDR3 DNA: TGTGCCAGCAGTGAACGGACAGGAAGCACAGATACGCAGTATTTT
CDR3 protein: CASSERTGSTDTQYF

clone size: .
J gene: TRBJ2-3
D gene: TRBD2
V gene: TRBV6-4
CDR3 DNA: TGTGCCAGCAGTAAGCGGGAGACAGATACGCAGTATTTT
CDR3 protein: CASSKRETDTQYF

clone size: few
J gene: TRBJ1-1
D gene: .
V gene: TRBV5-1
CDR3 DNA: TGCGCCAGCAGCTTGCAGACAGAGAACACTGAAGCTTTCTTT
CDR3 protein: CASSLQTENTEAFF

clone size: .
J gene: TRBJ1-6
D gene: .
V gene: TRBV7-2
CDR3 DNA: TGTGCCAGCAGCTTAGCTGTGGCGGGGGCAAATTCACCCCTCCACTTT
CDR3 protein: CASSLAVAGANSPLHF

clone size: many
J gene: TRBJ1-2
D gene: TRBD1
V gene: TRBV12-3/TRBV12-4
CDR3 DNA: TGTGCCAGCAGGCAGGGGGCGGACTATGGCTACACCTTC
CDR3 protein: CASRQGADYGYTF

clone size: .
J gene: TRBJ2-2
D gene: TRBD1
V gene: TRBV28
CDR3 DNA: TGTGCCAGGGGGCCGGGACAGGGGGCCTACACCGGGGAGCTGTTTTTT
CDR3 protein: CARGPGQGAYTGELFF

clone size: many
J gene: TRBJ2-7
D gene: .
V gene: TRBV5-6
CDR3 DNA: TGTGCCAGCAGCTTGATCCAGAGCCTAGCCTACGAGCAGTACTTC
CDR3 protein: CASSLIQSLAYEQYF

clone size: few
J gene: TRBJ2-7
D gene: TRBD1
V gene: TRBV6-5
CDR3 DNA: TGTGCCAGCAGTTACGACAGGGGGTCCTACGAGCAGTACTTC
CDR3 protein: CASSYDRGSYEQYF

clone size: .
J gene: TRBJ2-2
D gene: TRBD1
V gene: TRBV9
CDR3 DNA: TGTGCCAGCAGCGCCTCAGGGGGCGTACGTTTCGGGGAGCTGTTTTTT
CDR3 protein: CASSASGGVRFGELFF

clone size: .
J gene: TRBJ1-2
D gene: .
V gene: TRBV7-9
CDR3 DNA: TGTGCCAGCAGCTTAAGTGACAGGCCCTACTATGGCTACACCTTC
CDR3 protein: CASSLSDRPYYGYTF